The 12 T cell receptor beta chains presented below share a single source sample, sequenced in a study of cytomegalovirus exposure and HLA in healthy donors. In the PCR, 60 Vbeta and 13 Jbeta primers were used. Only in-frame clones appear in the TCRdb table, and some are missing; sequencing was by immunoSEQ multiplex PCR. This table has a few hundred thousand clones, about 75% appearing once. Sequencing input: PBMCs. These receptors were obtained from a man between 18 and 29 years old in good health and CMV-seronegative.

This clone was observed a few times. The chain is built from TRBV5-4 and TRBJ2-2; 10 nucleotides line up with TRBD1. Germline-derived CDR1 and CDR2 are SGHNT and YYREEE (reference sequence). The junction had 6 bases not matched to a gene; V was cut back by 6 bases and J by 4 bases. This CDR3 is 15 amino acids long. The CDR3 loop is CASNNRDRGTGELFF. CDR3 DNA sequence: TGTGCCAGCAACAACCGGGACAGGGGCACCGGGGAGCTGTTTTTT.

The chain uses TRBV30 and TRBJ2-7; the D gene is possibly TRBD2 (5 bases). The CDR3 runs 14 residues. V shed 4 bases and J shed 8 bases, with 21 bases lying between them. Per the germline V gene, CDR1 is GTSNPN and CDR2 is SVGIG (reference sequence). The DNA for the CDR3 is TGTGCCTGGAATGGAGGCGGAAGGACTTTTCAGCAGTACTTC. It translates to CAWNGGGRTFQQYF.

The chain recombines TRBV4-3 with TRBJ1-4; 9 bases line up with TRBD1. Trimming at V came to 5 bases and at J to 7 bases, leaving 5 bases not matched to a gene. Germline CDR1 reads LGHNA; CDR2 reads YSLEER. The CDR3 has 14 residues. Written as DNA, the CDR3 is TGCGCCAGCAGCTCAGGACAGGGGAGTGAAAAACTGTTTTTT. Protein sequence: CASSSGQGSEKLFF.

The genes are TRBV7-9 and TRBJ1-2, with D possibly being TRBD1 (5 bases). V was pared by 2 bases and J by 9 bases, with 16 bases between. Germline V gene lookup returns CDR1 SEHNR and CDR2 FQNEAQ (reference sequence). This CDR3 spans 14 amino acids. The CDR3 is CASSLQGIAVSYTF. The CDR3 coding sequence is TGTGCCAGCAGCTTACAGGGAATCGCGGTCAGCTACACCTTC. Variable domain in full (rest from reference TRBV7-9 and TRBJ1-2): DTGVSQNPRHKITKRGQNVTFRCDPISEHNRLYWYRQTLGQGPEFLTYFQNEAQLEKSRLLSDRFSAERPKGSFSTLEIQRTEQGDSAMYLCASSLQGIAVSYTFGSGTRLTVV.

The chain links TRBV28 to TRBJ2-7, with 14 positions matching TRBD2. This CDR3 has 16 amino acids. CDR1 is MDHEN, CDR2 SYDVKM, per germline. J was trimmed by 6 bases and V by 3 bases; bases with no gene match: 7. The CDR3 DNA reads as TGTGCCAGCAGTTTGGGACTAGCGGGAGCCCTCAGCGAGCAGTACTTC. Translating it yields CASSLGLAGALSEQYF.

This clone appeared a few times. This chain connects TRBV6-5 to TRBJ1-6; 7 bases agree with TRBD1. The CDR3 consists of 14 residues. Germline trimming cut 6 bases from V and 9 bases from J; bases unmatched to any gene: 8. Germline CDR1 and CDR2: MNHEY and SVGAGI. CDR3: CASRSQGYASPLHF. DNA of the CDR3: TGTGCCAGCAGATCACAGGGGTATGCTTCACCCCTCCACTTT.

The CDR3 coding sequence is TGCAGCGTTGGCCCACGAGGACAGTCGTACGAGCAGTACTTC. Its translation is CSVGPRGQSYEQYF. The chain couples TRBV29-1 to TRBJ2-7, with D possibly matching TRBD1 (6 bases). The CDR3 has 14 amino acids. The germline V and J ends were trimmed by 4 bases and 4 bases, with 17 bases remaining between them. Germline assignment: CDR1 SQVTM and CDR2 ANQGSEA.

The V gene is TRBV4-1, the J gene TRBJ1-4, with D possibly matching TRBD1 (6 bases). Trimming took off 0 bases at V and 2 bases at J, with 16 bases between the two ends. The CDR3 has 18 residues. In germline, CDR1 is MGHRA, CDR2 YSYEKL. The DNA for the CDR3 is TGCGCCAGCAGCCAAGACAGGGGTTTAGTTACGACTAATGAAAAACTGTTTTTT. It yields the protein CASSQDRGLVTTNEKLFF.

This clone was seen many times. The sample holds other DNA sequences that translate to the same CDR3. The rearrangement links TRBV4-3 to TRBJ1-1; D may be TRBD1 (5 bases). The CDR3 spans 15 residues. The V and J ends lost 1 base and 1 base respectively, with 10 bases between them. Germline V lookup: CDR1 LGHNA, CDR2 YSLEER. The CDR3: CASSQVGQGNTEAFF. The CDR3 DNA sequence: TGCGCCAGCAGCCAAGTTGGGCAGGGGAACACTGAAGCTTTCTTT.

This clone was counted between two and nine times. This chain links TRBV2 with TRBJ2-3, with D perhaps matching TRBD1 (5 bases). Trimming took off 2 bases at V and 2 bases at J, with 11 bases between the two ends. Germline values: CDR1 SNHLY, CDR2 FYNNEI. The CDR3 loop spans 15 amino acids. CDR3 sequence (DNA): TGTGCCAGCAGTGAAACAGGAATACCCACAGATACGCAGTATTTT. This codes for CASSETGIPTDTQYF.

This chain links TRBV29-1 with TRBJ2-2, with D perhaps TRBD1 (6 bases). This CDR3 spans 12 amino acids. Germline V gene data show CDR1 as SQVTM and CDR2 as ANQGSEA. Between the trimmed V and J ends, which lost 2 bases and 6 bases, there was a span of 7 bases. The CDR3 region has the DNA TGCAGCGTTGAACCAGGGGCCGGGGAGCTGTTTTTT. It codes for CSVEPGAGELFF.

V usage is TRBV6-1 and J usage is TRBJ2-7; no reliable D call. In germline, CDR1 is MNHNS, CDR2 SASEGT. The germline V and J ends were trimmed by 6 bases and 4 bases, with 16 bases remaining between them. The CDR3 spans 14 residues. The CDR3 region is CASSPGLRRYEQYF. The CDR3 nucleotides read TGTGCCAGCAGCCCCGGTCTGCGCAGGTACGAGCAGTACTTC.